Listed below are T cell receptor beta chains from one sample, sequenced in a study of T cells in Graves' hyperthyroidism and ophthalmopathy. One entry per CDR3 protein results from TCRdb running MiXCR on the multiplex PCR reads. The table records fewer than 200,000 distinct CDR3 sequences, roughly 10% of them present only once. The sample taken for sequencing was blood. These receptors all stem from a woman between 18 and 29 years old with Graves' hyperthyroidism that later progressed to Graves' ophthalmopathy. The CDR3 runs from the conserved cysteine through the conserved F or W. The D gene is left open where the match is weak. Only some rows state a clone size, as once, few, many or a class for expanded clones.

>TRBV20-1|.|many|TRBJ1-2
TGCAGTGCTAGAGGGGCGGGGAGGGGGGAGTTAAACTATGGCTACACCTTC
CSARGAGRGELNYGYTF
>TRBV28|TRBD1|many|TRBJ2-7
TGTGCCAGCAGCCTATTAAAACCCGGGACAGGCGGCGAGCAGTACTTC
CASSLLKPGTGGEQYF
>TRBV20-1|TRBD2|many|TRBJ2-3
TGCAGTGCTAGACGAGCGGGAAACACAGATACGCAGTATTTT
CSARRAGNTDTQYF
>TRBV28|.|few|TRBJ1-4
TGTGCCAGCAGTTTAAGAATTGCAACTAATGAAAAACTGTTTTTT
CASSLRIATNEKLFF
>TRBV7-8|TRBD1|.|TRBJ2-7
TGTGCCAGCAGCTCCGAAAGAGGACAGGTCTCCTACGAGCAGTACTTC
CASSSERGQVSYEQYF
>TRBV9|TRBD1|many|TRBJ1-4
TGTGCCAGCAGCGTTGCTGAGGGGGCTGGGGAAAAACTGTTTTTT
CASSVAEGAGEKLFF
>TRBV3-1|TRBD1|many|TRBJ1-1
TGTGCCAGCAGCCAATGGGGACAGGGAGGGAACACTGAAGCTTTCTTT
CASSQWGQGGNTEAFF
>TRBV6-1|.|many|TRBJ2-7
TGTGCCAGCAGTGAAGCGCTGGGGCGCGACGAGCAGTACTTC
CASSEALGRDEQYF
>TRBV7-9|.|many|TRBJ2-7
TGTGCCAGCAGCTTAGCGCTAAGGGGCGAGCAGTACTTC
CASSLALRGEQYF
>TRBV24-1|.|many|TRBJ1-1
TGTGCCACCAGTTATAACACTGAAGCTTTCTTT
CATSYNTEAFF
>TRBV11-2|.|many|TRBJ1-1
TGTGCCAGCAGCTCGGCAGGGTACACTGAAGCTTTCTTT
CASSSAGYTEAFF
>TRBV30|TRBD1|few|TRBJ1-6
TGTGCCTGGAGTGTATTGGACAGGAATAATTCACCCCTCCACTTT
CAWSVLDRNNSPLHF
>TRBV20-1|TRBD1|many|TRBJ2-5
TGCAGTGCTGGAAGGGCACAGGGGCGGGAGACCCAGTACTTC
CSAGRAQGRETQYF
>TRBV28|TRBD1|many|TRBJ1-1
TGTGCCAGCAGTACCCGGGCAGGGGGAGGAGGCACTGAAGCTTTCTTT
CASSTRAGGGGTEAFF
>TRBV20-1|.|many|TRBJ1-5
TGCAGTGCTAGTACCGCCAGGGAGTATCGACAGCCCCAGCATTTT
CSASTAREYRQPQHF
>TRBV7-9|TRBD2|few|TRBJ2-3
TGTGCCAGCAGCCGGATACTAGCGGAGCGGGCTGATACGCAGTATTTT
CASSRILAERADTQYF
>TRBV28|.|many|TRBJ1-1
TGTGCCAGCAGTTGGACGCGGGGGACTGAAGCTTTCTTT
CASSWTRGTEAFF